Following are 24 T cell receptor beta chains from one sample sequenced in a study of lymphopenia after photon versus proton radiotherapy. This table comes from immunoSEQ multiplex PCR, and its TCRdb copy is limited to in-frame clones, with some not included. The repertoire has fewer than 3,000 clones, less than 95% of them found once; the top ten carry approximately 1.9%. The sample was peripheral blood, taken from a patient treated with photon-based radiotherapy. Every receptor here comes from a woman aged 70-85 years with pancreatic cancer.

The chain employs TRBV7-2 and TRBJ2-5, with 10 bases identical to TRBD1. The end of the DNA is better explained by TRBJ2-7, so the J call may be wrong. Germline CDR1 reads SGHTA; CDR2 reads FQGNSA. This CDR3 is 15 amino acids long. The CDR3 spells CASSLTEGTGAEQYF. In nucleotides, the CDR3 is TGTGCCAGCAGCTTAACAGAAGGGACAGGGGCCGAGCAGTACTTC.

This chain uses TRBV7-9 with TRBJ2-2; 8 positions match TRBD2. Germline V gene lookup returns CDR1 SEHNR and CDR2 FQNEAQ (reference sequence). V gave up 5 bases and J gave up 7 bases; unmatched junction bases: 12. This CDR3 contains 16 residues. This CDR3 is CASSRTSGEGGGELFF. DNA for the CDR3: TGTGCCAGCAGCCGTACTAGCGGAGAGGGAGGCGGGGAGCTGTTTTTT.

The rearrangement joins TRBV25-1 to TRBJ2-5; D perhaps matches TRBD2 (7 bases). CDR3 length equals 17 residues. Germline V gene lookup returns CDR1 MGHDK and CDR2 SYGVNS. With 2 bases removed from V and 4 bases from J, the gap between germline ends came to 20 bases. This CDR3 is CASSEGGATGVRETQYF. The CDR3 DNA reads TGTGCCAGCAGTGAAGGGGGGGCAACGGGAGTACGAGAGACCCAGTACTTC. The variable domain in full, completed from reference TRBV25-1 and TRBJ2-5, reads EADIYQTPRYLVIGTGKKITLECSQTMGHDKMYWYQQDPGMELHLIHYSYGVNSTEKGDLSSESTVSRIRTEHFPLTLESARPSHTSQYLCASSEGGATGVRETQYFGPGTRLLVL.

The rearrangement uses TRBV11-2 and TRBJ1-2, with D tentatively TRBD1 (5 bases). In germline, CDR1 is SGHAT, CDR2 FQNNGV. The CDR3 contains 13 residues. Between the trimmed V and J ends, which lost 1 base and 4 bases, there was a span of 7 bases. The CDR3 coding sequence is TGTGCCAGCAGCTTAGGAGGGGTCTATGGCTACACCTTC. It encodes CASSLGGVYGYTF.

The chain combines TRBV11-3 with TRBJ2-1; D gene unclear. Per germline, CDR1 SGHNT and CDR2 YENEEA. V was pared by 1 base and J by 1 base, with 8 bases between. This CDR3 comprises 15 residues. The CDR3 sequence is CASSLVAVSYNEQFF. CDR3 in DNA: TGTGCCAGCAGCTTAGTTGCGGTTTCCTACAATGAGCAGTTCTTC.

This chain uses TRBV27 with TRBJ2-7; D may be TRBD2 (6 bases). This CDR3 is 13 amino acids long. V was pared by 5 bases and J by 1 base, with 9 bases between. Germline values: CDR1 MNHEY, CDR2 SMNVEV (reference sequence). The CDR3, as DNA: TGTGCCAGCAGTCGCCGGGAGTCCTACGAGCAGTACTTC. Its translation is CASSRRESYEQYF.

J is TRBJ1-4 and V is TRBV21-1. TRBV21-1 is noted as a pseudogene. This CDR3 comprises 12 residues. CDR3 coding DNA: TGTGCCAGCAGCCTGGTGGGGGAAAAACTGTTTTTT. Its translation: CASSLVGEKLFF.

This sequence joins TRBV6-1 and TRBJ2-2; D may be TRBD1 (6 bases). The CDR3 runs 14 residues. Per the germline V gene, CDR1 is MNHNS and CDR2 is SASEGT. V was pared by 4 bases and J by 5 bases, with 11 bases between. CDR3 amino acids: CASSVQGPTGELFF. The CDR3 nucleotides are TGTGCCAGCAGTGTACAGGGCCCTACCGGGGAGCTGTTTTTT.

The chain joins TRBV30 to TRBJ1-3; 12 nucleotides agree with TRBD1. The CDR3 runs to 16 residues. The J segment lost 4 bases and the V segment lost 5 bases, leaving 9 bases of the junction unmatched. From germline, CDR1 is GTSNPN and CDR2 SVGIG (reference sequence). The CDR3 region is CAWYRDRGLRGNTIYF. Written as DNA, the CDR3 is TGTGCCTGGTACCGGGACAGGGGGCTCCGCGGAAACACCATATATTTT.

The V gene is TRBV9, the J gene TRBJ2-5; D unclear. Per germline, CDR1 SGDLS and CDR2 YYNGEE. With 4 bases removed from V and 7 bases from J, the gap between germline ends came to 17 bases. The CDR3 length is 14 residues. The CDR3, as DNA: TGTGCCAGCAGCCCCCGGATAGGGATGTCGACCCAGTACTTC. Its translation is CASSPRIGMSTQYF.

This sequence joins TRBV2 and TRBJ1-5, with 8 bases matching TRBD1. The trim removed 5 bases at V and 4 bases at J, leaving 7 bases unmatched. CDR1 and CDR2 (germline): SNHLY, FYNNEI. The CDR3 sequence is 15 residues long. The CDR3 DNA is TGTGCCAGCAGTAGAGACAGGGGAATAAATCAGCCCCAGCATTTT. Translated: CASSRDRGINQPQHF.

This sequence joins TRBV7-2 and TRBJ1-1; the D is unclear. The CDR3 runs to 13 residues. Germline V lookup: CDR1 SGHTA, CDR2 FQGNSA. V lost 5 bases to trimming and J lost 1 base, with 8 bases between them. CDR3 coding DNA: TGTGCCAGCAGCCCTAAAACGAACACTGAAGCTTTCTTT. Amino acids: CASSPKTNTEAFF.

The chain uses TRBV6-1 and TRBJ2-3; D tentatively fits TRBD1 or TRBD2 (5 bases each). The germline gives CDR1 MNHNS, CDR2 SASEGT. The germline V and J ends were trimmed by 8 bases and 0 bases, with 12 bases remaining between them. The CDR3 is 14 amino acids. CDR3 loop: CASGFEGSTDTQYF. DNA of the CDR3: TGTGCCAGCGGATTTGAGGGGAGCACAGATACGCAGTATTTT.

This clone was recorded only once. The chain combines TRBV2 with TRBJ2-1; D not certain. The CDR3 is 13 residues long. Germline V CDR1 and CDR2: SNHLY, FYNNEI. The V end was cut by 8 bases, the J end by 2 bases, with 10 bases between. The CDR3 spells CASVAETYNEQFF. CDR3 nucleotides: TGTGCCAGCGTGGCGGAAACCTACAATGAGCAGTTCTTC.

The chain uses TRBV9 and TRBJ2-5; TRBD1 is a possible D gene (6 bases). The J call could be wrong; TRBJ2-7 is a better fit for the DNA end. The length of the CDR3 is 12 residues. Germline V gene data show CDR1 as SGDLS and CDR2 as YYNGEE. The CDR3 sequence: CASSATGYEQYF. The CDR3 DNA is TGTGCCAGCAGCGCGACAGGCTACGAGCAGTACTTC.

The chain carries TRBV10-3 and TRBJ2-2; tentatively, D is TRBD1 (5 bases). The CDR3 sequence is 13 residues long. The germline CDR1 and CDR2 sequences are ENHRY and SYGVKD. Trimming stripped 11 bases from V and 3 bases from J, with 13 bases between. The CDR3, as DNA: TGTGCCGCTAAGGACAAAGACACCGGGGAGCTGTTTTTT. This translates into CAAKDKDTGELFF.

The rearrangement uses TRBV28 and TRBJ2-5; D not certain. TRBJ2-7 matches the DNA end more closely, so the J call is doubtful. The CDR3 has 12 residues. The V gene's germline CDR1 is MDHEN and CDR2 SYDVKM. CDR3 residues: CASSFDVYEQYF. The CDR3 DNA reads TGTGCCAGCAGTTTTGATGTGTACGAGCAGTACTTC.

V usage is TRBV7-8 and J usage is TRBJ2-1; 12 bases align to TRBD2. The CDR3 has 19 residues. The trim removed 5 bases at V and 7 bases at J, leaving 18 bases unmatched. Germline V gene data show CDR1 as SGHVS and CDR2 as FQNEAQ. The CDR3 bases are TGTGCCAGCAGCGAGCTGACTAGCGGGAGATCGGTTGTTAGGAATGAGCAGTTCTTC. It specifies CASSELTSGRSVVRNEQFF.

The gene calls are TRBV11-2 and TRBJ1-2; unclear D gene. The V end was cut by 3 bases, the J end by 4 bases, with 6 bases between. Per the germline V gene, CDR1 is SGHAT and CDR2 is FQNNGV. The CDR3 covers 12 residues. CDR3 coding DNA: TGTGCCAGCAGCTTTCGACTCTATGGCTACACCTTC. Amino acid sequence: CASSFRLYGYTF.

This clone was seen just once. CDR3 DNA sequence: TGTGCCAGCAGTTTCATGCGCGGGGATAAAAACATTCAGTACTTC. Translated, it gives CASSFMRGDKNIQYF. The chain is built from TRBV28 and TRBJ2-4; perhaps TRBD2 as D (6 bases). V lost 3 bases to trimming and J lost 4 bases, with 13 bases between them. Germline CDR1 is MDHEN and CDR2 is SYDVKM. The CDR3 covers 15 residues.

CDR3 region: CASSFGQVASSGANVLTF. The CDR3 coding sequence is TGTGCCAGCAGCTTCGGACAGGTAGCAAGCTCTGGGGCCAACGTCCTGACTTTC. The genes are TRBV5-4 and TRBJ2-6; 7 bases fit TRBD1. From germline, CDR1 is SGHNT and CDR2 YYREEE (reference sequence). The ends lost 2 bases at V and 0 bases at J; junction bases unmatched: 8. The CDR3 length is 18 residues.

The chain is built from TRBV30 and TRBJ1-5; unclear D gene. The CDR3 is 15 residues long. Trimming removed 0 bases from V and 3 bases from J, with 12 bases in between. Germline CDR1 is GTSNPN and CDR2 is SVGIG (reference sequence). CDR3: CAWSVGLGSNQPQHF. In DNA form, the CDR3 reads TGTGCCTGGAGTGTCGGTTTAGGATCCAATCAGCCCCAGCATTTT.

The CDR3, as DNA: TGTGCCAGCAGTAGAGGCGGGACCTCCTACGAGCAGTACTTC. Translated, it gives CASSRGGTSYEQYF. This sequence joins TRBV7-2 and TRBJ2-7; D might be TRBD2 (6 bases). The CDR3 extends over 14 amino acids. The V gene's germline CDR1 is SGHTA and CDR2 FQGNSA. Trimming took off 6 bases at V and 0 bases at J, with 12 bases between the two ends.

The CDR3 bases are TGTGCCAGCAGCAGCGACAGGTCCGTCCACGAGCAGTACTTC. Protein product: CASSSDRSVHEQYF. The J gene is TRBJ2-7, the V gene TRBV6-5; a weak D match, TRBD1 (6 bases). Per the germline V gene, CDR1 is MNHEY and CDR2 is SVGAGI. Trimming cost V 6 bases and J 5 bases, with 17 bases left between them. The CDR3 has 14 residues.